This TCR beta chain was identified in a study of blood T cell repertoires in COVID-19. Sequenced by immunoSEQ multiplex PCR; TCRdb stores in-frame clones only, minus some. The sample has approximately 130,000 clones; 84% are singletons. Germline CDR1 is SGHKS and CDR2 is YYEKEE (reference sequence). Trimming took 0 bases from V and 3 from J, leaving 16 bases between them. This CDR3 region has 16 residues. Specimen: peripheral blood. The chain couples TRBV5-5 to TRBJ2-7; no clear D gene. The source is a human donor in a cohort sampled during active COVID-19. The CDR3 DNA sequence: TGTGCCAGCAGCTTGGGGCAGATTAGAAACAGCTACGAGCAGTACTTC. Its translation: CASSLGQIRNSYEQYF.